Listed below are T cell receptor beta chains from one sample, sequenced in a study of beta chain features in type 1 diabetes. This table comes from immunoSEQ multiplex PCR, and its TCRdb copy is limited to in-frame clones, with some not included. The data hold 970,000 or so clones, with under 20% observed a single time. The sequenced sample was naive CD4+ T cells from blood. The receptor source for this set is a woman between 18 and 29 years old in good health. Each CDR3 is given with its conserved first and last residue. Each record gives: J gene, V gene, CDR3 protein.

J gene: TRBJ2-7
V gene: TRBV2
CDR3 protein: CASSSDRAGNEQYF

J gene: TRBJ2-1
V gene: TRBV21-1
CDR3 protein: CASSKKLAEYNEQFF

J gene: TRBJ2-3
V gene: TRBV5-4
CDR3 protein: CASSPRRTGRNTQYF

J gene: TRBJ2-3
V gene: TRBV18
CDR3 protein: CASSPVSGAGTDTQYF

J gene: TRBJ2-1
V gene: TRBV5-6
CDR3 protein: CASSLFGGSSYNEQFF

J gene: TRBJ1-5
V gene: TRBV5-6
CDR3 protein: CASSLTGEQPQHF

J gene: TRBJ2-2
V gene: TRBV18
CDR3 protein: CASRIQGNTGELFF

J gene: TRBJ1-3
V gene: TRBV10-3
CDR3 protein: CAIMGSYSGNTIYF

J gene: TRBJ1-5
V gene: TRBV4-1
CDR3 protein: CASSQEDRALPQHF

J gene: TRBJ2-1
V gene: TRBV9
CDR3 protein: CASSPRGVDPGLAVKTYNEQFF

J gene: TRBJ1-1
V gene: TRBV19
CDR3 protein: CASSENTEAFF

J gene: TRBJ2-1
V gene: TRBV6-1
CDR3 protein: CASSARMGSLNEQFF

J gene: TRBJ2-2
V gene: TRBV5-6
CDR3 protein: CASGGQITGELFF

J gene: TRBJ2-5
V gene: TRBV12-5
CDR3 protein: CASGREIGSQYF

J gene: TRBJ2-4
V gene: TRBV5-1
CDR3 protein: CASSPGTALAKNIQYF

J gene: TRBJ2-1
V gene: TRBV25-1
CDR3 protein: CASITGSNEQFF

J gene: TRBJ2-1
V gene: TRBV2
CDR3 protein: CASNLRTSGYNEQFF

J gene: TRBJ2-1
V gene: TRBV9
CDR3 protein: CASSRDRQYNEQFF

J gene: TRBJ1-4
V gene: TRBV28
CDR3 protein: CASSGSVINEKLFF

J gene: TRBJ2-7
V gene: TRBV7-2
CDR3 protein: CASSSGGLAGVEQYF

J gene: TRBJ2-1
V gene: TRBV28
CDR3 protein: CASSLGLAGPYNEQFF

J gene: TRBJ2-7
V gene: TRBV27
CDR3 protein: CASSPRRLARYEQYF

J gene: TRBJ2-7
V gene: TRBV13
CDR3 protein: CASSGRSGDNEQYF

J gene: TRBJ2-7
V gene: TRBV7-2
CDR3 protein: CASSSAWGTFEQYF

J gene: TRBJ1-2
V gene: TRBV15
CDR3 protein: CATSRVTGEPYGYTF

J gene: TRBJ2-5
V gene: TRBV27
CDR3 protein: CASSLALGETQYF

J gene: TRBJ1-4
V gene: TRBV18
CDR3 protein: CASSPGRSVLGEKLFF

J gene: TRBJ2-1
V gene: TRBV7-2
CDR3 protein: CASSLVSGRIHNEQFF

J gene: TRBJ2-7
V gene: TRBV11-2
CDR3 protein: CASSLDVFLGQGGSYEQYF

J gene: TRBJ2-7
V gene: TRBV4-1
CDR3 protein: CASSQGTRANLSYEQYF

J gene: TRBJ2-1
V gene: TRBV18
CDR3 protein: CASSPGDPNEQFF

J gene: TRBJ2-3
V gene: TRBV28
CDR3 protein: CASGQGGFDTQYF

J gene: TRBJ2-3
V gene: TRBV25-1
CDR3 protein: CASKGNRVDTQYF

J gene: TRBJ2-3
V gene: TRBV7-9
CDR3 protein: CASSLALAGAKTDTQYF

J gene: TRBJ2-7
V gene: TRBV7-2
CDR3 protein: CASSLNQPYEQYF

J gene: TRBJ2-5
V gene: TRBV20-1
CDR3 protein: CSASRQETQYF

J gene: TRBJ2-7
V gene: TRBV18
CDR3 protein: CASSPSQIRTYEQYF

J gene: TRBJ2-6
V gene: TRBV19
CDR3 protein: CASSVDRAYGANVLTF

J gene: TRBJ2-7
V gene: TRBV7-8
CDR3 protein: CAIQDSYEQYF

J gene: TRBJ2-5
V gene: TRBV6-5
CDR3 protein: CASSLLGTVQETQYF

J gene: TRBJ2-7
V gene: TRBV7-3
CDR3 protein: CASSLTGITEQYF

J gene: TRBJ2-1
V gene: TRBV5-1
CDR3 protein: CASSWGTSGPYNEQFF